A single sample is the source of the 11 T cell receptor beta chains below, sequenced in a study of cytomegalovirus exposure and HLA in healthy donors. The PCR contained 60 Vbeta and 13 Jbeta primers. Libraries were prepared by immunoSEQ multiplex PCR; TCRdb keeps only in-frame clonotypes and omits some of them. The data show under 200,000 clones, 12% seen once. The material sequenced was PBMCs. The receptor set was obtained from a middle-aged man in good health and CMV-seropositive.

The chain uses TRBV7-6 and TRBJ2-7, with D perhaps TRBD1 (6 bases). Trimming removed 2 bases at V and 3 bases at J, with 14 bases between. Germline V gene data show CDR1 as SGHVS and CDR2 as FNYEAQ. This CDR3 region has 15 residues. The CDR3 is CASSLTGTPFYEQYF. The DNA of the CDR3 is TGTGCCAGCAGCTTAACCGGGACACCTTTCTACGAGCAGTACTTC.

This clone has only a few counts. This sequence joins TRBV2 and TRBJ1-1, with unresolved D. This CDR3 comprises 13 residues. Trimming removed 2 bases from V and 7 bases from J, with 11 bases in between. In germline, CDR1 is SNHLY, CDR2 FYNNEI. CDR3 protein: CASSETGFDEAFF. The CDR3 DNA follows: TGTGCCAGCAGTGAAACGGGGTTCGATGAAGCTTTCTTT.

This clone was seen only a few times. This chain uses TRBV23-1 with TRBJ1-6; 8 bases are a match to TRBD1. TRBV23-1 has ORF status, its function being uncertain. Trimming cost V 7 bases and J 2 bases; bases outside gene matches: 16. The CDR3 runs to 19 residues. Here the CDR3 DNA reads TGCGCCAGCAATCACCAACGGGACAGGTCATCAGCCTATAATTCACCCCTCCACTTT. It yields the protein CASNHQRDRSSAYNSPLHF.

The CDR3 sequence is CASSGDRGRQPQHF. CDR3 nucleotides: TGTGCCAGCAGTGGGGACAGGGGACGACAGCCCCAGCATTTT. This rearrangement joins TRBV2 to TRBJ1-5; 10 bases fit TRBD1. The CDR3 covers 14 residues. Per germline, CDR1 SNHLY and CDR2 FYNNEI. The V segment lost 4 bases and the J segment 7 bases; nucleotides outside the gene matches: 4.

This rearrangement joins TRBV7-9 to TRBJ2-7; 7 nucleotides align to TRBD1. Germline lookup yields CDR1 SEHNR and CDR2 FQNEAQ (reference sequence). V shed 5 bases, J shed 6 bases, and the junction held 4 bases outside the gene matches. The CDR3 has 12 residues. The CDR3 is CASSLDRVEQYF. CDR3 DNA: TGTGCCAGCAGCCTAGACAGGGTCGAGCAGTACTTC.

This chain links TRBV2 with TRBJ1-5; D remains ambiguous. The CDR3 contains 12 residues. Germline CDR1 is SNHLY and CDR2 is FYNNEI. The ends were cut back, 10 bases at V and 3 bases at J, with 10 bases in the middle. This CDR3 reads CAIAGDNQPQHF. CDR3 sequence (DNA): TGTGCCATCGCGGGAGACAATCAGCCCCAGCATTTT.

This clone showed up just a few times. The chain recombines TRBV7-9 with TRBJ1-1; tentatively, D is TRBD1 (5 bases). V was trimmed by 2 bases and J by 7 bases, leaving 14 bases between them. Germline CDR1 SEHNR, CDR2 FQNEAQ (reference sequence). CDR3 length: 14 amino acids. In nucleotides, the CDR3 is TGTGCCAGCAGCTTAAGTCAGGGCCTGGATGAAGCTTTCTTT. The encoded protein is CASSLSQGLDEAFF.

V and J are TRBV5-1 and TRBJ2-5; possible D gene TRBD1, 5 bases. The CDR3 runs 14 residues. The ends were cut back, 0 bases at V and 1 base at J, with 7 bases in the middle. From germline, CDR1 is SGHRS and CDR2 YFSETQ. CDR3 DNA: TGCGCCAGCAGCTTGGGGGGCAGCCAAGAGACCCAGTACTTC. This codes for CASSLGGSQETQYF.

The chain couples TRBV5-1 to TRBJ2-3; TRBD1 aligns across 8 bases. The germline V gene encodes CDR1 SGHRS and CDR2 YFSETQ. The CDR3 runs to 12 residues. V shed 0 bases and J 10 bases; nucleotides not matched to a gene: 1. The CDR3 reads CASSLDRGSQYF. The CDR3 region has the DNA TGCGCCAGCAGCTTGGACAGGGGGTCGCAGTATTTT.

This rearrangement joins TRBV30 to TRBJ1-4; 11 bases map to TRBD1. Germline V gene data show CDR1 as GTSNPN and CDR2 as SVGIG (reference sequence). The length of the CDR3 is 12 residues. Unmatched junction bases numbered 2, after V lost 7 bases and J lost 7 bases. CDR3: CASGQGAEKLFF. The CDR3, as DNA: TGTGCCTCCGGACAGGGGGCTGAAAAACTGTTTTTT.

This clone was picked up a small number of times. The chain links TRBV12-5 to TRBJ1-4, with unresolved D. Per germline, CDR1 LGHNT and CDR2 FRNRAP. The CDR3 loop spans 16 amino acids. The germline V and J ends were trimmed by 3 bases and 6 bases, with 17 bases remaining between them. For the CDR3, the DNA is TGTGCTAGTGGTTTAGGTTCTTACAGTCAGGATGAAAAACTGTTTTTT. Translating gives CASGLGSYSQDEKLFF.